Sequencing of this T cell receptor (beta chain) was carried out in a study of T-cell memory formation after mild COVID-19 (dated by TCRdb to about 2021). With regard to the full study: Most TCR sequence clusters were specific to one of the two donors. Two young, previously healthy adult volunteers made up the cohort, one male and one female. In two donors, T-cell clones that expanded and contracted after mild COVID-19 were followed by sequencing TCRalpha and TCRbeta repertoires longitudinally.

This clonotype was found a few times. Its antigen has not been determined. No much larger clone is present one base from it, and per-base qualities are unavailable. Paper-wide results and their limitations: The study included only a couple of mild cases, and larger cohorts that include severe cases with pre-infection samples were judged to be necessary. Balanced CD4/CD8 phenotypes were observed for clones contracting from day 15 to 85, whereas a bias towards CD4+ was observed for a second wave of clones expanding from day 15 to 37. SARS-CoV-2 specificity of the second-wave clones peaking on day 37 was not confirmed. Contracting CD4+ clones were found mainly in CM and EM memory subsets, while CD8+ clones were enriched in EMRA. Some responding clones were found in pre-infection memory, which suggests that pre-existing cross-reactive memory T cells took part in the SARS-CoV-2 response.

PBMCs were isolated by Ficoll-Paque density gradient centrifugation. The sequencer listed for this sample is Illumina NovaSeq 6000. TCRalpha and TCRbeta cDNA libraries were built by 5'RACE with constant-segment primers, adding sample barcodes and unique molecular identifiers. RNA was extracted from every sample with Trizol reagent. The libraries were amplified in two PCR steps, and the second step added a second sample barcode and Illumina TruSeq adapters. Sequencing of the libraries was done on an Illumina NovaSeq, producing 2 x 150 bp paired-end reads. On the authors' methods: Demultiplexing of reads and collapsing into UMI-guided consensus sequences were performed with migec v1.2.7. Using mixcr v2.1.11, the UMI consensuses were aligned to TRA and TRB V and J templates and assembled into clonotypes. Expanded or contracted clonotypes were those called significant by both edgeR and NoisET, with noise models trained on biological replicates. edgeR calls used a false discovery rate-adjusted p below 0.01 and a log2 fold-change threshold of 1. PCA with hierarchical clustering of max-normalized trajectories of the 1000 most abundant clonotypes was used as exploratory dynamics analysis. Each responding clone was given a CD4 or CD8 phenotype based on the CD4+ and CD8+ repertoires, which had been sequenced separately. TCRdb passed the public sequencing reads through fastp at Q25 and MiXCR, retaining productive beta sequences. Rows are unified per CDR3 protein, each entry keeping the most common DNA and genes. The V and J calls were determined by TCRdb, not by the authors. The sample includes approximately 210,000 distinct CDR3 sequences, with approximately 20% observed a single time. Of the sample, 2.4% is held by the ten largest clones.

After removal of 7 bases from V and 2 bases from J, the junction retains 12 bases not matched to a gene. Spanning cysteine to phenylalanine, the CDR3 consists of 17 amino acids. Of all the DNA, just the CDR3 is kept, 51 bases in frame from base 1. Looking up the germline V gene yields CDR1 ENHRY and CDR2 SYGVKD. This TCR came from an adult woman who had mild COVID-19 (a few samples of this study predate the infection). The sample titles of this study are shuffled in the database, so cell type and time point are left out; the donor was told from shared clones. Source material: PBMCs or a T cell subset sorted from them (not recorded which). The chain is made from TRBV10-3 and TRBJ2-7, and 12 bases in between align with TRBD2. The base sequence is TGTGCCATCACGGAGACTAGCGGGAGCGTATCTACCTACGAGCAGTACTTC. It codes for CAITETSGSVSTYEQYF.